A single sample gave rise to the 25 T cell receptor beta chains below, sequenced in a study of blood T cell repertoires in COVID-19. The assay was immunoSEQ multiplex PCR, and TCRdb's table has in-frame clones only and misses some. This sample yields approximately 250,000 clones, of which roughly 84% are seen a single time; roughly 8.6% belongs to the top ten. Sequencing was performed on peripheral blood. Every receptor here comes from a human donor in a cohort sampled during active COVID-19.

The genes are TRBV6-5 and TRBJ1-6; perhaps TRBD1 as D (5 bases). Germline V gene lookup returns CDR1 MNHEY and CDR2 SVGAGI. The CDR3 contains 15 residues. Trimming left V 3 bases short and J 1 base short, with 7 bases between. CDR3 residues: CASSYGASYNSPLHF. CDR3 in DNA: TGTGCCAGCAGTTATGGGGCTTCCTATAATTCACCCCTCCACTTT.

The rearrangement joins TRBV7-2 to TRBJ2-3; D is possibly TRBD2 (7 bases). V lost 4 bases and J lost 4, with 15 bases in between. The CDR3 consists of 15 residues. Germline CDR1 reads SGHTA; CDR2 reads FQGNSA. CDR3 region: CASSSSGGPADTQYF. In nucleotides, the CDR3 is TGTGCCAGCAGCTCCTCCGGGGGGCCCGCAGATACGCAGTATTTT.

The chain is built from TRBV5-6 and TRBJ1-2, with 8 bases lining up with TRBD1. Trimming took 0 bases from V and 8 from J; bases not matched to a gene: 3. This CDR3 is 13 amino acids long. CDR1 is SGHDT, CDR2 YYEEEE, per germline. The CDR3 loop is CASSLGTGLGYTF. In DNA, the CDR3 is TGTGCCAGCAGCTTGGGGACAGGGTTAGGCTACACCTTC.

This chain joins TRBV11-2 and TRBJ2-2, with 10 bases that match TRBD2. Germline values: CDR1 SGHAT, CDR2 FQNNGV. Trimming removed 5 bases from V and 0 bases from J; junction bases left unmatched: 9. This CDR3 has 18 amino acids. CDR3: CASSPRLAGPTNTGELFF. CDR3 DNA: TGTGCCAGCAGCCCGAGACTAGCGGGCCCTACGAACACCGGGGAGCTGTTTTTT.

The rearrangement links TRBV28 to TRBJ2-7; 11 nucleotides match TRBD2. The trim removed 6 bases at V and 5 bases at J, leaving 12 bases unmatched. The CDR3 has 16 amino acids. Germline lookup yields CDR1 MDHEN and CDR2 SYDVKM. As DNA, the CDR3 is TGTGCCAGCAGGACATCGTCTAGCGGGGGGCTCAACGAGCAGTACTTC. Its protein product is CASRTSSSGGLNEQYF.

The J gene is TRBJ2-3, the V gene TRBV11-2; 12 nucleotides match TRBD2. Germline loops: CDR1 SGHAT, CDR2 FQNNGV. CDR3 length equals 15 residues. After removal of 2 bases from V and 9 bases from J, the junction contained 6 bases not matched to a gene. The CDR3 nucleotides are TGTGCCAGCAGCTTACAAAGACTAGCGGGGGAAACGCAGTATTTT. Translated, it gives CASSLQRLAGETQYF. Using reference TRBV11-2 and TRBJ2-3 for the parts outside the CDR3, the full variable domain is EAGVAQSPRYKIIEKRQSVAFWCNPISGHATLYWYQQILGQGPKLLIQFQNNGVVDDSQLPKDRFSAERLKGVDSTLKIQPAKLEDSAVYLCASSLQRLAGETQYFGPGTRLTVL.

Only one count was recorded for this clone. The chain uses TRBV12-5 and TRBJ1-1, with a weak D call TRBD1 (6 bases). Trimming cost V 6 bases and J 0 bases, with 11 bases left between them. Germline values: CDR1 LGHNT, CDR2 FRNRAP. The length of the CDR3 is 14 residues. The CDR3 protein is CASGRTDLNTEAFF. DNA for the CDR3: TGTGCTAGTGGAAGGACAGACCTGAACACTGAAGCTTTCTTT.

The chain joins TRBV6-2 or TRBV6-3 to TRBJ2-6; 10 bases line up with TRBD1. V lost 0 bases and J lost 3; bases outside the gene matches: 8. The germline gives CDR1 MNHEY, CDR2 SVGEGT. The CDR3 spans 19 residues. The CDR3 DNA sequence: TGTGCCAGCAGTTACTCTTACTGGGGGACAGGGGTTGGGGCCAACGTCCTGACTTTC. Translated: CASSYSYWGTGVGANVLTF.

The chain links TRBV6-5 to TRBJ2-6; 7 positions match TRBD2. The V gene's germline CDR1 is MNHEY and CDR2 SVGAGI. The trim removed 4 bases at V and 1 base at J, leaving 4 bases unmatched. CDR3 length: 16 residues. CDR3 in amino acids: CASSWGGASGANVLTF. The CDR3 DNA reads as TGTGCCAGCAGTTGGGGGGGAGCGTCTGGGGCCAACGTCCTGACTTTC.

The chain is built from TRBV5-1 and TRBJ1-2, with 10 positions matching TRBD1. The germline gives CDR1 SGHRS, CDR2 YFSETQ. J gave up 0 bases and V 0 bases, and 2 bases lay outside the gene matches. The CDR3 length is 16 residues. This CDR3 is CASSLVGQGANYGYTF. CDR3 DNA sequence: TGCGCCAGCAGCTTGGTCGGACAGGGGGCTAACTATGGCTACACCTTC.

This chain connects TRBV7-8 to TRBJ1-1; D uncertain. CDR1 is SGHVS and CDR2 is FQNEAQ in the germline V gene. This CDR3 contains 16 residues. The ends were cut back, 2 bases at V and 1 base at J, with 14 bases in the middle. CDR3 sequence reads: CASSLSGTLRNTEAFF. The CDR3 DNA reads as TGTGCCAGCAGCTTAAGTGGCACCCTCCGGAACACTGAAGCTTTCTTT.

On this clone: Other nucleotide sequences in the sample specify the same CDR3. The rearrangement joins TRBV4-3 to TRBJ2-7; D is unclear. The CDR3 has 13 residues. Germline V gene lookup returns CDR1 LGHNA and CDR2 YSLEER. V lost 0 bases and J 2 bases, leaving 5 bases between the germline ends. CDR3 in amino acids: CASSQDRAYEQYF. Written as DNA, the CDR3 is TGCGCCAGCAGCCAAGACCGTGCCTACGAGCAGTACTTC.

This chain's CDR3 is CASSLVPGKNTGELFF. In DNA, the CDR3 is TGCGCCAGCAGCTTGGTACCAGGGAAGAACACCGGGGAGCTGTTTTTT. The chain links TRBV5-1 to TRBJ2-2, with TRBD1 as a possible D gene (5 bases). With 0 bases removed from V and 1 base from J, the gap between germline ends came to 10 bases. CDR1 and CDR2 from the germline V gene are SGHRS and YFSETQ. There are 16 residues in the CDR3.

The chain couples TRBV9 to TRBJ1-2, with 9 bases identical to TRBD1. Germline loops: CDR1 SGDLS, CDR2 YYNGEE. This CDR3 has 13 amino acids. The V gene end was trimmed by 4 bases and the J gene end by 8 bases; junction bases not matched to a gene: 6. CDR3 sequence: CASSPQGAFGYTF. The CDR3 DNA sequence: TGTGCCAGCAGCCCACAGGGGGCTTTCGGCTACACCTTC.

The chain is built from TRBV18 and TRBJ2-5; D call uncertain. The CDR3 length is 14 residues. Germline-derived CDR1 and CDR2 are KGHSH and LQKENI. Trimming removed 6 bases at V and 1 base at J, with 12 bases between. CDR3 protein: CASSLYSGQETQYF. In DNA form, the CDR3 reads TGTGCCAGCTCCTTATACTCCGGCCAAGAGACCCAGTACTTC. Complete variable domain (other parts from reference TRBV18 and TRBJ2-5): NAGVMQNPRHLVRRRGQEARLRCSPMKGHSHVYWYRQLPEEGLKFMVYLQKENIIDESGMPKERFSAEFPKEGPSILRIQQVVRGDSAAYFCASSLYSGQETQYFGPGTRLLVL.

The chain joins TRBV6-1 to TRBJ1-1, with no clear D. Germline V gene data show CDR1 as MNHNS and CDR2 as SASEGT. The CDR3 is 13 residues long. The V and J ends lost 3 bases and 5 bases respectively, with 10 bases between them. CDR3 region: CASSERGRTEAFF. CDR3 nucleotides: TGTGCCAGCAGTGAGCGCGGGAGGACTGAAGCTTTCTTT.

The chain recombines TRBV6-5 with TRBJ2-7, with TRBD2 identical over 7 bases. Per the germline V gene, CDR1 is MNHEY and CDR2 is SVGAGI. Trimming removed 0 bases from V and 3 bases from J; junction bases left unmatched: 8. The CDR3 runs 16 residues. In nucleotides, the CDR3 is TGTGCCAGCAGTTACTCGAAACGGGACTATCTCTACGAGCAGTACTTC. Its translation is CASSYSKRDYLYEQYF.

This clone showed up just once. The rearrangement links TRBV7-6 to TRBJ2-5, with 8 bases lining up with TRBD2. The V gene's germline CDR1 is SGHVS and CDR2 FNYEAQ. The CDR3 is made up of 17 amino acids. The junction had 10 bases not matched to a gene; V was cut back by 3 bases and J by 1 base. The DNA of the CDR3 is TGTGCCAGCAGCTTGGGCTCTGGCGGGGGGCTCCAAGAGACCCAGTACTTC. Amino acid sequence: CASSLGSGGGLQETQYF.

There are a few counts of this clone. The V and J genes are TRBV14 and TRBJ1-2; D not certain. The germline V gene encodes CDR1 SGHDN and CDR2 FVKESK. V was clipped by 4 bases and J by 5 bases, with 5 bases between them. The CDR3 consists of 11 residues. CDR3 region: CASSLAYGYTF. CDR3 coding DNA: TGTGCCAGCAGCCTAGCTTATGGCTACACCTTC.

The chain employs TRBV27 and TRBJ2-6, with 8 bases aligning to TRBD2. The CDR3 loop spans 20 amino acids. The J segment lost 0 bases and the V segment lost 0 bases, leaving 10 bases of the junction unmatched. Germline V gene data show CDR1 as MNHEY and CDR2 as SMNVEV (reference sequence). The DNA for the CDR3 is TGTGCCAGCAGTTTATCGAGCGGGGGTCAACCCCTCTCTGGGGCCAACGTCCTGACTTTC. Its protein product is CASSLSSGGQPLSGANVLTF.

The rearrangement joins TRBV15 to TRBJ1-4; tentative D call: TRBD1 (5 bases). The CDR3 is made up of 16 amino acids. Trimming cost V 0 bases and J 7 bases, with 15 bases left between them. Germline CDR1 reads LNHNV; CDR2 reads YYDKDF (reference sequence). The CDR3 nucleotides read TGTGCCACCAGCAGAGATGAAGGGGCTGGTGGTGAAAAACTGTTTTTT. Amino acid sequence: CATSRDEGAGGEKLFF. Looking up the rest from reference TRBV15 and TRBJ1-4 gives the full variable domain: DAMVIQNPRYQVTQFGKPVTLSCSQTLNHNVMYWYQQKSSQAPKLLFHYYDKDFNNEADTPDNFQSRRPNTSFCFLDIRSPGLGDTAMYLCATSRDEGAGGEKLFFGSGTQLSVL.

The V gene is TRBV6-5, the J gene TRBJ2-7; no definite D call. The V gene's germline CDR1 is MNHEY and CDR2 SVGAGI. V lost 7 bases, J lost 4 bases, and 8 bases lay in between. CDR3 length: 11 residues. CDR3 sequence: CASNAYYEQYF. CDR3 DNA: TGTGCCAGCAACGCCTATTACGAGCAGTACTTC.

The chain recombines TRBV2 with TRBJ1-2; D not resolved. The CDR3 runs to 12 residues. V lost 3 bases and J lost 8, with 10 bases in between. From germline, CDR1 is SNHLY and CDR2 FYNNEI. The CDR3 here is CASSESGIGYTF. Here the CDR3 DNA reads TGTGCCAGCAGTGAGTCGGGGATCGGCTACACCTTC.

The chain recombines TRBV11-2 with TRBJ2-1; 8 nucleotides match TRBD2. V gave up 4 bases and J gave up 5 bases; unmatched junction bases: 10. Germline CDR1 is SGHAT and CDR2 is FQNNGV. The CDR3 is 16 amino acids. DNA of the CDR3: TGTGCCAGCAGCTCCCTTCGAGCGGGGGTTAACAATGAGCAGTTCTTC. As protein: CASSSLRAGVNNEQFF.

The chain uses TRBV5-1 and TRBJ1-2, with 12 bases fitting TRBD1. Germline V gene data show CDR1 as SGHRS and CDR2 as YFSETQ. The CDR3 totals 14 residues. V was clipped by 4 bases and J by 7 bases; unmatched bases: 5. The CDR3 bases are TGCGCCAGCAGCCTGGGACAGGGGGCTCCTGGCTACACCTTC. It is translated as CASSLGQGAPGYTF.